This record covers a single T cell receptor beta chain. V lost 5 bases and J 9 bases, leaving 14 bases between the germline ends. CDR1 and CDR2 (germline): SGHVS, FQNEAQ. The CDR3 loop spans 14 amino acids. In the study's own analysis: From reference gene primer amplification, estimates of nucleated cell counts were derived. The repertoire was sequenced with immunoSEQ multiplex PCR; TCRdb's copy has only in-frame clones and lacks some. Clonal size and the V and J genes are those of that table, whereas D and trimming came from the DNA. The table has 150,000 to 200,000 clones, 86% seen once; the top ten hold about 0.95%. This entry belongs to a study of blood T cell repertoires in COVID-19. Overall study: Sites in the United States, Italy and Spain provided acute and convalescent COVID-19 samples. Nucleic acid was either cDNA or gDNA, and it came from T cells, B-cell-depleted T cells, or PBMCs.

Sequenced material: peripheral blood. This chain connects TRBV7-8 to TRBJ1-6; TRBD1 might be the D (6 bases). This sequence originates from a man aged 18 to 35 with acute or convalescent COVID-19. In DNA, the CDR3 is TGTGCCAGCAGCAACGGGGGGGCTGGTTCACCCCTCCACTTT. It is translated as CASSNGGAGSPLHF.